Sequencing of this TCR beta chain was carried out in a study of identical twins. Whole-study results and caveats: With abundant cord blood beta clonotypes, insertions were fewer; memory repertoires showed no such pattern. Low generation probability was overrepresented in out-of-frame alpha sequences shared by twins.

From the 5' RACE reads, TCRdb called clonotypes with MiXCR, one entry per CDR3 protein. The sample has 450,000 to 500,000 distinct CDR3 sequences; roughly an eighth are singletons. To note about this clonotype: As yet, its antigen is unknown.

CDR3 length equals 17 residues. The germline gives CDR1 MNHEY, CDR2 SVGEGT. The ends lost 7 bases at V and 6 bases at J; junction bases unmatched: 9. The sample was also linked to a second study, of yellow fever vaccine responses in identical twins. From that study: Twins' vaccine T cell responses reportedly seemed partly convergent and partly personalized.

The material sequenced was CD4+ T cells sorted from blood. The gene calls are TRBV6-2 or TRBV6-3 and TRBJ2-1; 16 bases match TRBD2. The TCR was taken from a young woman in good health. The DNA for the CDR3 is TGTGCCAGCACCGGGACTAGCGGGAGGGCCACTCGCAATGAGCAGTTCTTC. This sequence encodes CASTGTSGRATRNEQFF.